Shown below are 18 T cell receptor beta chains from a single sample sequenced in a study of early T cells in non-severe SARS-CoV-2 infection. TCRdb reprocessed the 5' RACE reads via MiXCR and lists one record per CDR3 protein. The sample records more than 90,000 distinct CDR3 sequences, approximately 11% being singletons. Material for sequencing was whole blood. Every receptor here comes from an adult who was a healthcare worker with PCR-confirmed SARS-CoV-2 infection or an uninfected control (not recorded which).

V is TRBV7-3 and J is TRBJ2-3; D is ambiguous. CDR1 and CDR2 (germline): SGHTA, FQGTGA. Trimming removed 2 bases at V and 5 bases at J, with 8 bases between. The CDR3 is made up of 13 amino acids. CDR3 sequence (DNA): TGTGCCAGCAGCTTACGTGGTGTAGATACGCAGTATTTT. Translated: CASSLRGVDTQYF.

This clonotype was observed a handful of times. This chain links TRBV25-1 with TRBJ1-1; D is uncertain. Trimming stripped 4 bases from V and 11 bases from J, with 17 bases between. Germline V gives CDR1 MGHDK, CDR2 SYGVNS. The CDR3 is made up of 13 amino acids. CDR3 coding DNA: TGTGCCAGCAGTGCCGGTGGGGTCTTTGGGGCTTTCTTT. Protein sequence: CASSAGGVFGAFF.

This clonotype was recorded many times. V is TRBV7-9 and J is TRBJ2-3; 10 nucleotides align to TRBD2. This CDR3 spans 17 amino acids. Germline CDR1 reads SEHNR; CDR2 reads FQNEAQ (reference sequence). With 1 base clipped from V and 3 bases from J, the junction kept 7 bases outside the gene matches. CDR3 sequence (DNA): TGTGCCAGCAGCTTAGGCCTAGCGGGAGTTCGTACAGATACGCAGTATTTT. Protein product: CASSLGLAGVRTDTQYF. Using reference TRBV7-9 and TRBJ2-3 for the parts outside the CDR3, the full variable domain is DTGVSQNPRHKITKRGQNVTFRCDPISEHNRLYWYRQTLGQGPEFLTYFQNEAQLEKSRLLSDRFSAERPKGSFSTLEIQRTEQGDSAMYLCASSLGLAGVRTDTQYFGPGTRLTVL.

This clonotype was picked up a small number of times. The CDR3 is CASSHWTSEQYF. CDR3 sequence (DNA): TGTGCCAGCAGCCACTGGACTAGCGAGCAGTACTTC. The chain uses TRBV7-6 and TRBJ2-7, with TRBD2 matching 7 bases. The V gene end was trimmed by 5 bases and the J gene end by 6 bases; junction bases not matched to a gene: 4. The germline gives CDR1 SGHVS, CDR2 FNYEAQ. The CDR3 extends over 12 amino acids.

Points on this clonotype: One base away lies a much larger clone, so this may be a sequencing read error. This chain links TRBV7-3 with TRBJ1-1; D is unclear. The V end lost 4 bases, the J end lost 4 bases, and 10 bases lay between the germline ends. The CDR3 runs 13 residues. Germline values: CDR1 SGHTA, CDR2 FQGTGA. The CDR3 DNA follows: TGTGCCAGCAGCTATACAGACGGCACTGAAGCTTTCTTT. Its protein product is CASSYTDGTEAFF.

DNA of the CDR3: TGCAGCGTTGAAGGACCCCTTAACACCGGGGAGCTGTTTTTT. It translates to CSVEGPLNTGELFF. The genes are TRBV29-1 and TRBJ2-2; D gene ambiguous. This CDR3 region has 14 residues. V was trimmed by 1 base and J by 2 bases, leaving 8 bases between them. The germline CDR1 and CDR2 sequences are SQVTM and ANQGSEA.

The table lists this clonotype with a few counts. The chain combines TRBV29-1 with TRBJ1-2; a weak D match, TRBD1 (6 bases). The V gene's germline CDR1 is SQVTM and CDR2 ANQGSEA. V was cut by 2 bases and J by 4 bases, with 17 bases left in between. The CDR3 contains 15 residues. Here the CDR3 reads CSVELWAGARYGYTF. The CDR3 DNA is TGCAGCGTTGAACTCTGGGCAGGGGCGCGCTATGGCTACACCTTC.

The chain links TRBV11-2 to TRBJ2-1; D unclear. Looked up from germline, CDR1 is SGHAT and CDR2 is FQNNGV. This CDR3 is built from 12 residues. Trimming removed 3 bases at V and 3 bases at J, with 3 bases between. CDR3 nucleotide sequence: TGTGCCAGCAGCTTCGACTACAATGAGCAGTTCTTC. It yields the protein CASSFDYNEQFF.

This sequence joins TRBV30 and TRBJ2-7; weak D call: TRBD2 (7 bases). CDR1 is GTSNPN, CDR2 SVGIG, per germline (reference sequence). This CDR3 region has 14 residues. Trimming removed 2 bases at V and 3 bases at J, with 14 bases between. CDR3 sequence: CAWSRGGAGYEQYF. CDR3 bases: TGTGCCTGGAGTCGCGGGGGCGCAGGCTACGAGCAGTACTTC.

This clonotype was observed many times. This chain connects TRBV18 to TRBJ1-1; D is undetermined. The CDR3 consists of 13 residues. CDR1 is KGHSH and CDR2 is LQKENI in the germline V gene. V lost 1 base to trimming and J lost 1 base, with 4 bases between them. This CDR3 reads CASSPQQNTEAFF. CDR3 nucleotide sequence: TGTGCCAGCTCACCACAGCAGAACACTGAAGCTTTCTTT.

This clonotype was found many times. The CDR3 is CSASQHTGFQPQHF. Written as DNA, the CDR3 is TGCAGTGCTAGCCAACACACAGGGTTTCAGCCCCAGCATTTT. The chain links TRBV20-1 to TRBJ1-5, with D maybe TRBD1 (6 bases). Trimming shortened V by 3 bases and J by 6 bases, and 15 bases separated the two germline ends. The CDR3 is 14 residues long. Germline loops: CDR1 DFQATT, CDR2 SNEGSKA (reference sequence).

This clonotype was observed many times. The V call is TRBV27, the J call TRBJ1-5; D is unresolved. Germline values: CDR1 MNHEY, CDR2 SMNVEV (reference sequence). The V and J ends lost 8 bases and 0 bases respectively, with 5 bases between them. The CDR3 sequence is 12 residues long. The chain's CDR3 is CASGVSNQPQHF. In DNA, the CDR3 is TGTGCCAGCGGGGTTAGCAATCAGCCCCAGCATTTT.

The chain links TRBV3-1 to TRBJ1-2, with 7 bases aligning to TRBD1. The CDR3 contains 14 residues. Germline V gene sequence: CDR1 LGHDT, CDR2 YNNKEL (reference sequence). Trimming cost V 1 base and J 4 bases; bases outside gene matches: 3. The DNA of the CDR3 is TGTGCCAGCAGCCAAGCGGGACAGAGCTATGGCTACACCTTC. Its translation is CASSQAGQSYGYTF.

This clonotype was counted many times. The junction differs from germline at one of its ends, possibly a read error. V usage is TRBV6-1 and J usage is TRBJ2-7, with D possibly matching TRBD1 (7 bases). Per germline, CDR1 MNHNS and CDR2 SASEGT. The CDR3 has 12 amino acids. The CDR3, as DNA: TGTGCCAGCAGTGAAGCGCGGGACAGAGAGGAATTC. This sequence encodes CASSEARDREEF.

This clonotype was counted ten times or more. The chain joins TRBV20-1 to TRBJ2-5, with a weak D call TRBD1 (6 bases). Deletions cut 6 bases from V and 6 bases from J, with 20 bases between. The germline CDR1 and CDR2 sequences are DFQATT and SNEGSKA (reference sequence). This CDR3 has 14 amino acids. This CDR3 is CSAGKTRGEQTQYF. CDR3 coding DNA: TGCAGTGCCGGAAAAACCAGGGGCGAACAGACCCAGTACTTC.

The rearrangement joins TRBV7-3 to TRBJ2-3; the D gene is possibly TRBD1 (6 bases). Germline values: CDR1 SGHTA, CDR2 FQGTGA. V lost 2 bases to trimming and J lost 5 bases, with 14 bases between them. CDR3 length equals 15 residues. Here the CDR3 DNA reads TGTGCCAGCAGCTTACTGGGGGCTGGTGTAGATACGCAGTATTTT. Its protein is CASSLLGAGVDTQYF.

This clonotype appeared many times. The chain has TRBV4-2 and TRBJ1-5, with 7 bases lining up with TRBD1. J gave up 2 bases and V 0 bases, and 13 bases lay outside the gene matches. The germline V gene has CDR1 LGHNA and CDR2 YNFKEQ. This CDR3 is 19 amino acids long. The CDR3 DNA follows: TGTGCCAGCAGCCAAGATGGGGACAGAATTGGTATGGGCAATCAGCCCCAGCATTTT. Translation gives CASSQDGDRIGMGNQPQHF.

The chain joins TRBV12-3 or TRBV12-4 to TRBJ1-4, with D unclear. V lost 2 bases and J 0 bases, leaving 10 bases between the germline ends. The CDR3 runs 16 residues. The CDR3 sequence is CASSLSGEATNEKLFF. DNA for the CDR3: TGTGCCAGCAGTTTAAGCGGGGAGGCAACTAATGAAAAACTGTTTTTT.